Listed here are 15 T cell receptor beta chains from one sample, sequenced in a study of low-dose radiotherapy and immunotherapy resistance in tumors. First-strand cDNA relied on TRAV- and TRBV-specific primers spanning alpha and beta chains. Amplification of TCRs used a constant-region primer and V-primer adapter for about 21 PCR cycles. TCRdb fed the reads into MiXCR, producing one record per CDR3 protein. The profile shows 35,000 to 50,000 distinct CDR3 sequences, roughly a third of them singletons. Time point meaning: before trial treatment. The sample in question was PBMCs, obtained before treatment. The receptors here all came from a male donor with gallbladder cancer.

This clonotype was observed many times. The gene calls are TRBV20-1 and TRBJ1-1, with D perhaps matching TRBD1 (5 bases). The CDR3 spans 11 residues. Germline values: CDR1 DFQATT, CDR2 SNEGSKA (reference sequence). V lost 1 base and J lost 11, with 11 bases in between. CDR3 sequence: CSARGDSWAFF. Here the CDR3 DNA reads TGCAGTGCTAGAGGGGACTCATGGGCTTTCTTT.

This clonotype was picked up many times. This rearrangement joins TRBV11-2 to TRBJ2-1; D perhaps matches TRBD2 (6 bases). The CDR3 is 17 residues long. The V end lost 3 bases, the J end lost 8 bases, and 23 bases lay between the germline ends. Germline V CDR1 and CDR2: SGHAT, FQNNGV. The CDR3 sequence: CASSLGGGGAPRDEQFF. The CDR3 DNA reads TGTGCCAGCAGCTTGGGGGGAGGCGGGGCCCCTCGGGATGAGCAGTTCTTC. The full variable domain, its missing parts supplied by reference TRBV11-2 and TRBJ2-1, is EAGVAQSPRYKIIEKRQSVAFWCNPISGHATLYWYQQILGQGPKLLIQFQNNGVVDDSQLPKDRFSAERLKGVDSTLKIQPAKLEDSAVYLCASSLGGGGAPRDEQFFGPGTRLTVL.

This clonotype showed up many times. The rearrangement uses TRBV7-2 and TRBJ2-1; 10 positions agree with TRBD2. Losses at the gene ends were 2 bases for V and 4 bases for J; bases not matched to a gene: 2. Per the germline V gene, CDR1 is SGHTA and CDR2 is FQGNSA. There are 15 residues in the CDR3. The CDR3 region has the DNA TGTGCCAGCAGCTTAACTAGCGGGGATTACAATGAGCAGTTCTTC. Its protein product is CASSLTSGDYNEQFF.

This clonotype was seen ten or more times. This chain connects TRBV28 to TRBJ2-7; D call uncertain. Germline V lookup: CDR1 MDHEN, CDR2 SYDVKM. Deletions cut 2 bases from V and 0 bases from J, with 11 bases between. There are 15 residues in the CDR3. CDR3 sequence (DNA): TGTGCCAGCAGTTTAGTTCCCATGAGCTCCTACGAGCAGTACTTC. It yields the protein CASSLVPMSSYEQYF.

This clonotype was found many times. The CDR3 spells CSARDGSGGETAYEQYF. The CDR3 nucleotides read TGCAGTGCTAGAGATGGGTCAGGGGGAGAAACGGCCTACGAGCAGTACTTC. The rearrangement uses TRBV20-1 and TRBJ2-7; 7 bases line up with TRBD1. The CDR3 spans 17 residues. After removal of 0 bases from V and 2 bases from J, the junction contained 13 bases not matched to a gene. Germline CDR1 is DFQATT and CDR2 is SNEGSKA (reference sequence).

The rearrangement uses TRBV11-2 and TRBJ2-3; 9 bases are a match to TRBD2. Per germline, CDR1 SGHAT and CDR2 FQNNGV. V gave up 1 base and J gave up 1 base; unmatched junction bases: 3. The CDR3 extends over 16 amino acids. The CDR3 DNA reads TGTGCCAGCAGCTTAGTAGCGGGGGCCGGCACAGATACGCAGTATTTT. It translates to CASSLVAGAGTDTQYF.

This clonotype was seen repeatedly, ten times or more. The chain couples TRBV19 to TRBJ2-6; D ambiguous. Germline V gene lookup returns CDR1 LNHDA and CDR2 SQIVND (reference sequence). The V gene lost 6 bases and the J gene lost 2 bases, with 11 bases spanning the gap. The CDR3 has 15 residues. CDR3 region: CASSVGVAGANVLTF. Here the CDR3 DNA reads TGTGCCAGTAGCGTAGGTGTGGCTGGGGCCAACGTCCTGACTTTC.

This clonotype was counted ten times or more. The chain uses TRBV5-1 and TRBJ1-1, with D perhaps matching TRBD1 (5 bases). This CDR3 is 14 amino acids long. V was cut by 3 bases and J by 6 bases, with 15 bases left in between. Germline V gene lookup returns CDR1 SGHRS and CDR2 YFSETQ. DNA of the CDR3: TGCGCCAGCAGCTCGACAGTTGCCCAACCTGAAGCTTTCTTT. Translation: CASSSTVAQPEAFF. The variable domain in full, completed from reference TRBV5-1 and TRBJ1-1, reads KAGVTQTPRYLIKTRGQQVTLSCSPISGHRSVSWYQQTPGQGLQFLFEYFSETQRNKGNFPGRFSGRQFSNSRSEMNVSTLELGDSALYLCASSSTVAQPEAFFGQGTRLTVV.

The chain joins TRBV20-1 to TRBJ1-2, with 9 bases that match TRBD1. The germline V gene encodes CDR1 DFQATT and CDR2 SNEGSKA (reference sequence). The CDR3 spans 13 residues. The junction had 6 bases not matched to a gene; V was cut back by 5 bases and J by 5 bases. The CDR3, as DNA: TGCAGTGCTTTCAGGGGACAGGGTTATGGCTACACCTTC. Translation: CSAFRGQGYGYTF.

The sample holds many counts of this clonotype. The V gene is TRBV6-4, the J gene TRBJ2-3; D not certain. This CDR3 is 12 amino acids long. V was pared by 10 bases and J by 3 bases, with 11 bases between. The germline V gene has CDR1 MRHNA and CDR2 SNTAGT. As DNA, the CDR3 is TGTGCCATCGCTGGGGAAACAGATACGCAGTATTTT. This gives the protein CAIAGETDTQYF.

This clonotype was counted ten times or more. J is TRBJ1-5 and V is TRBV20-1, with D tentatively TRBD1 (6 bases). Germline assignment: CDR1 DFQATT and CDR2 SNEGSKA (reference sequence). The CDR3 is 17 amino acids. Trimming shortened V by 2 bases and J by 2 bases, and 19 bases separated the two germline ends. The CDR3 region has the DNA TGCAGTGCTAGAAGGGAGACAGGCCCATATGGCAATCAGCCCCAGCATTTT. Its translation is CSARRETGPYGNQPQHF.

This clonotype was counted at least ten times. This sequence joins TRBV3-1 and TRBJ1-2; the D is unclear. Per germline, CDR1 LGHDT and CDR2 YNNKEL (reference sequence). The CDR3 runs 14 residues. V dropped 4 bases and J dropped 4 bases, with 13 bases sitting between them. CDR3 nucleotide sequence: TGTGCCAGCAGCCTTGCCATTCGTCTCTATGGCTACACCTTC. Its protein is CASSLAIRLYGYTF.

This clonotype was seen many times. In DNA, the CDR3 is TGTGCCAGCAGTCCCCCTAGCGGGAGTAGTAATGAGCAGTTCTTC. Translation: CASSPPSGSSNEQFF. V usage is TRBV25-1 and J usage is TRBJ2-1; 10 bases fit TRBD2. Germline assignment: CDR1 MGHDK and CDR2 SYGVNS. This CDR3 comprises 15 residues. V trimming: 5 bases; J trimming: 7 bases; junction bases outside the gene matches: 8.

This clonotype qualifies as medium-sized. V gene TRBV27 combines with J gene TRBJ2-2; tentatively, D is TRBD1 (6 bases). Germline V gives CDR1 MNHEY, CDR2 SMNVEV (reference sequence). This CDR3 has 16 residues. Trimming removed 7 bases from V and 7 bases from J, with 22 bases in between. The CDR3 loop is CASIDTGKRSVGELFF. The CDR3 DNA sequence: TGTGCCAGCATCGATACAGGGAAGAGGTCGGTCGGGGAGCTGTTTTTT.

In its sample, this clonotype was seen many times. The chain has TRBV11-2 and TRBJ2-3; 10 nucleotides align to TRBD2. Trimming removed 5 bases from V and 2 bases from J; junction bases left unmatched: 4. The CDR3 runs to 15 residues. CDR1 is SGHAT and CDR2 is FQNNGV in the germline V gene. This chain's CDR3 is CASSPTSGVTDTQYF. The DNA for the CDR3 is TGTGCCAGCAGCCCCACTAGCGGGGTCACAGATACGCAGTATTTT.